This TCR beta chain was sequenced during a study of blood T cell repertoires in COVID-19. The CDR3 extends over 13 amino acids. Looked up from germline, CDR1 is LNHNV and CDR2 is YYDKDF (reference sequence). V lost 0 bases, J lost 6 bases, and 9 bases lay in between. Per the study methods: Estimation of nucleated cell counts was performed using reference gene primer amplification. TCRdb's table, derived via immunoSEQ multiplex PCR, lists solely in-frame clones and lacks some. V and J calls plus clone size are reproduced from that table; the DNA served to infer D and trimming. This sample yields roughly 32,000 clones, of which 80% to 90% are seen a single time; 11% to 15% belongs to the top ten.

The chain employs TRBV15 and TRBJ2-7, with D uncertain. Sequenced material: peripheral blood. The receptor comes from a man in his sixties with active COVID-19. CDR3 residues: CATSRDLSREQYF. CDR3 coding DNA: TGTGCCACCAGCAGAGACCTCTCTCGCGAGCAGTACTTC. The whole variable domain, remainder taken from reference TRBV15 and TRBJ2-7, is DAMVIQNPRYQVTQFGKPVTLSCSQTLNHNVMYWYQQKSSQAPKLLFHYYDKDFNNEADTPDNFQSRRPNTSFCFLDIRSPGLGDTAMYLCATSRDLSREQYFGPGTRLTVT.